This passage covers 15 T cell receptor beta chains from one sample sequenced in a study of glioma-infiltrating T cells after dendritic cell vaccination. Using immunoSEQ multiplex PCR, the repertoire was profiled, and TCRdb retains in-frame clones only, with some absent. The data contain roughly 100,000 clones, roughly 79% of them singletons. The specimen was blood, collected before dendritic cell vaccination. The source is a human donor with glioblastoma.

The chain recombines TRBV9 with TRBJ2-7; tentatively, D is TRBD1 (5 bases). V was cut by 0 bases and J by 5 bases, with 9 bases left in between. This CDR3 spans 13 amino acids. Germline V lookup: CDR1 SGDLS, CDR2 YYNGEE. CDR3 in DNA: TGTGCCAGCAGCGTAGAAGTCAGGGACGAGCAGTACTTC. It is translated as CASSVEVRDEQYF.

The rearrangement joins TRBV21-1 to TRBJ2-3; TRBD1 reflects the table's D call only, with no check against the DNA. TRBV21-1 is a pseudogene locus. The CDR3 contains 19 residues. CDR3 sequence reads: CASSAGDRGRLVLADTQYF. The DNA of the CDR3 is TGTGCCAGCAGCGCAGGGGACAGGGGGCGATTGGTTTTAGCAGATACGCAGTATTTT.

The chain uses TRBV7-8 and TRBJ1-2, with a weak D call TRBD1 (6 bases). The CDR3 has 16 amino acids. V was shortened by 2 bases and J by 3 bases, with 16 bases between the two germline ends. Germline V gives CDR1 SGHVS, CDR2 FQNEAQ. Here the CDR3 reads CASSLHARGRDYGYTF. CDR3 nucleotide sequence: TGTGCCAGCAGCTTACACGCCAGGGGTAGGGACTATGGCTACACCTTC.

The CDR3 DNA sequence: TGTGCCAGCAGCGTATCGGGACACAACTATGGCTACACCTTC. Protein sequence: CASSVSGHNYGYTF. J is TRBJ1-2 and V is TRBV5-8, with D tentatively TRBD1 (6 bases). From germline, CDR1 is SGHTS and CDR2 YDEGEE. This CDR3 spans 14 amino acids. Trimming pared 4 bases from V and 2 bases from J, leaving 12 bases between.

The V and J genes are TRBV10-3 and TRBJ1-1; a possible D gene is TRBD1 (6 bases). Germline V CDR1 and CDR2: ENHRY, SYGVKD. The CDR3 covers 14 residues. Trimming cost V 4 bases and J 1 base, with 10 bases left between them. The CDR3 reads CAISAGQKNTEAFF. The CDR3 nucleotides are TGTGCCATCAGTGCAGGACAGAAGAACACTGAAGCTTTCTTT.

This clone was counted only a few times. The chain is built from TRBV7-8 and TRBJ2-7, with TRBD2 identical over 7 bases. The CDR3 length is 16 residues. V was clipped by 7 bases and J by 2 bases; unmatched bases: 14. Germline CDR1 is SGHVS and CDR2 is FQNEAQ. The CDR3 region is CASNPTRTRWTYEQYF. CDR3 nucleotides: TGTGCCAGCAACCCTACTCGGACTAGATGGACCTACGAGCAGTACTTC.

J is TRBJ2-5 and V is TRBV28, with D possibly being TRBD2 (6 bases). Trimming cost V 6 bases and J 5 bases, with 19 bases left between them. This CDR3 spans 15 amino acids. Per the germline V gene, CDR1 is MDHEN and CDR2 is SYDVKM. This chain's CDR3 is CASSRGTGATETQYF. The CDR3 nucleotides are TGTGCCAGCAGCCGGGGGACCGGGGCAACGGAGACCCAGTACTTC.

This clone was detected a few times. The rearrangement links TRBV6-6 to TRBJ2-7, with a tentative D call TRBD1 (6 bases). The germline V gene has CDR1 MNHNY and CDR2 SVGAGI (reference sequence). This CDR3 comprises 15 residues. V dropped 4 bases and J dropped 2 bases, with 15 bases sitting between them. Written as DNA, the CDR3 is TGTGCCAGCAGTTCTCCCGGGACACCGGCCTACGAGCAGTACTTC. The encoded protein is CASSSPGTPAYEQYF.

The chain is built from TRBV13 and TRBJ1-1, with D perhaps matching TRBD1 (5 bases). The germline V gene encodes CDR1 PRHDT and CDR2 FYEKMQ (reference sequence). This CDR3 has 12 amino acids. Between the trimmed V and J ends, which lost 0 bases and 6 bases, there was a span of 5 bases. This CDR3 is CASSLGTAEAFF. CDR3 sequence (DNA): TGTGCCAGCAGCTTAGGGACAGCTGAAGCTTTCTTT.

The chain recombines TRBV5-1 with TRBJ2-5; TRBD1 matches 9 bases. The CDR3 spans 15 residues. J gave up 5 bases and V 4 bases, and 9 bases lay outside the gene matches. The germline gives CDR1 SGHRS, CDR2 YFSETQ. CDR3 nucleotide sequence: TGCGCCAGCAGCGGTGGACAGGGGCAGTTGGAGACCCAGTACTTC. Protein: CASSGGQGQLETQYF. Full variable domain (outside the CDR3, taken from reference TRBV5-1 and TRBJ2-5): KAGVTQTPRYLIKTRGQQVTLSCSPISGHRSVSWYQQTPGQGLQFLFEYFSETQRNKGNFPGRFSGRQFSNSRSEMNVSTLELGDSALYLCASSGGQGQLETQYFGPGTRLLVL.

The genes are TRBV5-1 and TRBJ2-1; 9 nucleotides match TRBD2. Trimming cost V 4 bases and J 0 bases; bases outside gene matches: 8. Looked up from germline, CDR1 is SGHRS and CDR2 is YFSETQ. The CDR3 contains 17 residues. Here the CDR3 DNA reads TGCGCCAGCAGCCGAGCCGAGACTAGCGGCTCCTACAATGAGCAGTTCTTC. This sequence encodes CASSRAETSGSYNEQFF.

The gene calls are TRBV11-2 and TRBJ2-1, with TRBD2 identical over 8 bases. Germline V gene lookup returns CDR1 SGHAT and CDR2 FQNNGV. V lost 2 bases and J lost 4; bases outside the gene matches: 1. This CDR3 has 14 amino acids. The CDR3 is CASSLRGGYNEQFF. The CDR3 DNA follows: TGTGCCAGCAGCTTACGGGGGGGGTACAATGAGCAGTTCTTC. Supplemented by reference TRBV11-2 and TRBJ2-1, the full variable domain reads EAGVAQSPRYKIIEKRQSVAFWCNPISGHATLYWYQQILGQGPKLLIQFQNNGVVDDSQLPKDRFSAERLKGVDSTLKIQPAKLEDSAVYLCASSLRGGYNEQFFGPGTRLTVL.

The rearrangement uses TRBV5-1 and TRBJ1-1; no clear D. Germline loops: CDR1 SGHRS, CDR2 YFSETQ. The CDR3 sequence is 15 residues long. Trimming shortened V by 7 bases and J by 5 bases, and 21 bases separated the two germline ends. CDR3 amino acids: CASSPLSERGTEAFF. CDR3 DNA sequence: TGCGCCAGCTCCCCCCTGAGTGAGAGAGGAACTGAAGCTTTCTTT.

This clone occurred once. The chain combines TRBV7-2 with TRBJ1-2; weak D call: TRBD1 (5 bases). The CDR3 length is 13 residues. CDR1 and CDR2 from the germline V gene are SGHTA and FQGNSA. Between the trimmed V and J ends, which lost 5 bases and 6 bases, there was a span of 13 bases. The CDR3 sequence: CASSLGGGNGYTF. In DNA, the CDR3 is TGTGCCAGCAGCCTCGGCGGGGGAAATGGCTACACCTTC.

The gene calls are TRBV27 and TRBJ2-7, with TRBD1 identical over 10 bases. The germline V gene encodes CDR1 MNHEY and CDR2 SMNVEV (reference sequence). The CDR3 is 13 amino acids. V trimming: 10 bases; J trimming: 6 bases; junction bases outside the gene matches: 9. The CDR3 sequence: CATSTGGAGEQYF. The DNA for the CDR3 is TGTGCCACCTCGACAGGGGGCGCGGGCGAGCAGTACTTC.